The 11 T cell receptor beta chains below all came from one sample that was sequenced in a study of T cell clonality in common variable immunodeficiency (dated by TCRdb to 2014 to 2015). What the study reported, not specific to this receptor: CVID TCRbeta sequences reportedly showed fewer deletions and N-nucleotide insertions and lacked highly modified clones with 13 or more V deletions.

No antigens are known for them. Receptor amplification or capture employed the immunoSEQ multiplex PCR assay. TCRdb's version of the immuneACCESS table is confined to in-frame rearrangements and falls short of the full clone set. An unresolved V gene accounts for under half of the shortfall where checked; the remainder is of unknown origin. This sample has under 40,000 clones in the table, none counted a single time. The ten biggest clones cover around 5.9% of the sample. Sequenced material: peripheral blood mononuclear cells. The receptors here all came from a human donor with common variable immunodeficiency.

By share of the sample, this clone is medium-sized. The read finishes 3 residues shy of the CDR3 end, and the germline J gene is used to complete it. V and J are TRBV15 and TRBJ2-4; D gene unclear. Germline V gives CDR1 LNHNV, CDR2 YYDKDF (reference sequence). This CDR3 comprises 14 residues. The V and J ends lost 5 bases and 8 bases respectively, with 16 bases between them. The sequenced CDR3 bases are TGTGCCACCAGCGTCCGCCCAAAAAGGGACATT. The encoded protein is CATSVRPKRDI. The CDR3, in full, reads CATSVRPKRDIQYF.

Points on this clone: From the germline J gene comes the end of the CDR3, since the read stops 3 residues before it. The rearrangement links TRBV30 to TRBJ1-5; D is possibly TRBD1 (5 bases). The CDR3 runs to 13 residues. Germline lookup yields CDR1 GTSNPN and CDR2 SVGIG (reference sequence). V was clipped by 0 bases and J by 7 bases, with 10 bases between them. This chain's CDR3 is CAWSVQGIQPQHF. Incomplete CDR3 DNA: TGTGCCTGGAGTGTCCAGGGAATCCAGCCC. Looking up the rest from reference TRBV30 and TRBJ1-5 gives the full variable domain: SQTIHQWPATLVQPVGSPLSLECTVEGTSNPNLYWYRQAAGRGLQLLFYSVGIGQISSEVPQNLSASRPQDRQFILSSKKLLLSDSGFYLCAWSVQGIQPQHFGDGTRLSIL.

Ten or more counts support this clone. The CDR3 end falls 3 residues outside the read, so it is completed with the germline J gene. The rearrangement joins TRBV2 to TRBJ2-1; 11 bases match TRBD2. Looked up from germline, CDR1 is SNHLY and CDR2 is FYNNEI. CDR3 length: 15 amino acids. Losses at the gene ends were 2 bases for V and 9 bases for J; bases not matched to a gene: 6. The sequenced CDR3 bases are TGTGCCAGCAGTGAAAGGACTAGCGGGCGTCCTGAG. Its translation is CASSERTSGRPE. The whole CDR3 is CASSERTSGRPEQFF.

Note on this clone: The read halts 3 residues ahead of the CDR3 end, with the missing end drawn from the germline J gene. The chain combines TRBV2 with TRBJ1-5, with 7 bases matching TRBD1. CDR1 is SNHLY, CDR2 FYNNEI, per germline. This CDR3 spans 15 amino acids. J gave up 7 bases and V 6 bases, and 12 bases lay outside the gene matches. The CDR3 DNA, read in part, is TGTGCCAGCAGCCTGGGGACAGTCACCGGCCAGCCC. Protein product: CASSLGTVTGQP. The CDR3, in full, reads CASSLGTVTGQPQHF. Based on the CDR3 plus reference TRBV2 and TRBJ1-5, the full variable domain is EPEVTQTPSHQVTQMGQEVILRCVPISNHLYFYWYRQILGQKVEFLVSFYNNEISEKSEIFDDQFSVERPDGSNFTLKIRSTKLEDSAMYFCASSLGTVTGQPQHFGDGTRLSIL.

Worth noting for this clone: Read data end 3 residues before the CDR3 end; the end is taken from the germline J gene. The V call is TRBV7-3, the J call TRBJ2-3; TRBD2 aligns across 9 bases. With V trimmed by 5 bases and J by 5 bases, 5 bases remained unmatched. CDR3 length: 14 residues. CDR1 is SGHTA and CDR2 is FQGTGA in the germline V gene. CDR3 loop: CASSRGGAGDTQYF. Incomplete CDR3 DNA: TGTGCCAGCAGCCGCGGGGGGGCGGGAGATACG.

This clone was counted at least ten times. Read data end 3 residues before the CDR3 end; the end is taken from the germline J gene. The rearrangement uses TRBV5-1 and TRBJ2-2; 13 bases fit TRBD2. The germline V gene encodes CDR1 SGHRS and CDR2 YFSETQ. CDR3 length: 14 residues. The V segment lost 7 bases and the J segment 5 bases; nucleotides outside the gene matches: 2. The CDR3 sequence is CASGGLAGTGELFF. The CDR3 DNA, read in part, is TGCGCCAGCGGGGGACTAGCGGGGACCGGGGAG. Drawing the rest from reference TRBV5-1 and TRBJ2-2, the complete variable domain is KAGVTQTPRYLIKTRGQQVTLSCSPISGHRSVSWYQQTPGQGLQFLFEYFSETQRNKGNFPGRFSGRQFSNSRSEMNVSTLELGDSALYLCASGGLAGTGELFFGEGSRLTVL.

A few counts support this clone. The read terminates 3 residues ahead of where the CDR3 ends, so the germline J gene completes it. V usage is TRBV18 and J usage is TRBJ2-7; D may be TRBD1 (6 bases). This CDR3 region has 15 residues. Trimming removed 6 bases from V and 2 bases from J, with 17 bases in between. The germline gives CDR1 KGHSH, CDR2 LQKENI. The CDR3 DNA, read in part, is TGTGCCAGCTCTCCCGGGATAGGGGGTACCTACGAG. Translated, it gives CASSPGIGGTYE. The full CDR3 protein is CASSPGIGGTYEQYF.

This clone was observed at least ten times. The sequenced fragment ends 3 residues before the CDR3 boundary, so the rest is inferred from the germline J gene. The V and J genes are TRBV7-2 and TRBJ2-3, with a tentative D call TRBD1 (6 bases). The CDR3 runs 14 residues. Trimming cost V 3 bases and J 1 base, with 8 bases left between them. Germline CDR1 and CDR2: SGHTA and FQGNSA. The CDR3 region is CASSLGAGTDTQYF. CDR3 bases read: TGTGCCAGCAGCTTGGGGGCGGGCACAGATACG.

A note on this clone: The sequenced fragment ends 3 residues before the CDR3 boundary, so the rest is inferred from the germline J gene. The chain has TRBV7-2 and TRBJ2-3; 10 bases map to TRBD2. CDR1 is SGHTA, CDR2 FQGNSA, per germline. The CDR3 consists of 14 residues. V shed 5 bases, J shed 5 bases, and the junction held 4 bases outside the gene matches. CDR3 bases read: TGTGCCAGCAGCCCACTAGCGGGGAAAGATACG. Translating it yields CASSPLAGKDT. The full-length CDR3 reads as CASSPLAGKDTQYF.

For this clone: The CDR3 end is not reached by the read, which stops 3 residues before it; the germline J gene fills it in. The chain has TRBV7-9 and TRBJ2-3, with TRBD1 as a possible D gene (5 bases). Trimming removed 5 bases at V and 0 bases at J, with 9 bases between. Germline values: CDR1 SEHNR, CDR2 FQNEAQ (reference sequence). CDR3 length: 14 amino acids. The chain's CDR3 is CASSLDRSTDTQYF. CDR3 bases read: TGTGCCAGCAGCCTCGACAGAAGCACAGATACG.

Details on this clone: The CDR3 end falls 3 residues outside the read, so it is completed with the germline J gene. The chain joins TRBV20-1 to TRBJ2-7, with 12 bases identical to TRBD2. This CDR3 is built from 15 residues. The germline V gene encodes CDR1 DFQATT and CDR2 SNEGSKA (reference sequence). With V trimmed by 4 bases and J by 1 base, 5 bases remained unmatched. CDR3 bases read: TGCAGTGCTAACCCGACTAGCGGGGGATCCTACGAG. As protein: CSANPTSGGSYE. The entire CDR3 is CSANPTSGGSYEQYF.